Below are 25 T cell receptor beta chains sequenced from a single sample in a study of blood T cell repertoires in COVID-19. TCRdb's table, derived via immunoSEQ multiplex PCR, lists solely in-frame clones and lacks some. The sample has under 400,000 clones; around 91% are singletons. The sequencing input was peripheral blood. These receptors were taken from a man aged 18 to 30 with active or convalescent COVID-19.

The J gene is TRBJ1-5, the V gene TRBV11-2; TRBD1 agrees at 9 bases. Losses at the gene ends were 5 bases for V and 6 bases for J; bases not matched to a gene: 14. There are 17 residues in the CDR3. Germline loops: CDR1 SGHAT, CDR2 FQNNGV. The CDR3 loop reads CASSIPPGTGRGQPQHF. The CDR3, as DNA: TGTGCCAGCAGCATCCCGCCCGGGACAGGGAGGGGTCAGCCCCAGCATTTT. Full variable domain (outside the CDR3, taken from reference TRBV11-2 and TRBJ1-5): EAGVAQSPRYKIIEKRQSVAFWCNPISGHATLYWYQQILGQGPKLLIQFQNNGVVDDSQLPKDRFSAERLKGVDSTLKIQPAKLEDSAVYLCASSIPPGTGRGQPQHFGDGTRLSIL.

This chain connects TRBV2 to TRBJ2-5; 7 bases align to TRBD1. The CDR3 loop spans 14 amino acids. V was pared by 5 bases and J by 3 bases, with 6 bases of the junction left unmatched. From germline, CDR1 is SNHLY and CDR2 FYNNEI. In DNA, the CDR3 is TGTGCCAGCAGTCGACAGGGTCGGGAAGAGACCCAGTACTTC. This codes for CASSRQGREETQYF.

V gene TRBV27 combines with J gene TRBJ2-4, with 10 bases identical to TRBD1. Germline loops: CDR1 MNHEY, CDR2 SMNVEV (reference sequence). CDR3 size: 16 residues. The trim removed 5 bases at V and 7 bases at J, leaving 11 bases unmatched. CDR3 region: CASSIKSTGGWNIQYF. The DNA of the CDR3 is TGTGCCAGCAGTATAAAATCGACAGGGGGCTGGAACATTCAGTACTTC.

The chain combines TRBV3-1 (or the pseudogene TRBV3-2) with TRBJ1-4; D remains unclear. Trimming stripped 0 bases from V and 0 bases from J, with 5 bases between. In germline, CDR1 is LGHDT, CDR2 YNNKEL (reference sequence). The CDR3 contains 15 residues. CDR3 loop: CASSQEVATNEKLFF. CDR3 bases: TGTGCCAGCAGCCAAGAAGTAGCAACTAATGAAAAACTGTTTTTT.

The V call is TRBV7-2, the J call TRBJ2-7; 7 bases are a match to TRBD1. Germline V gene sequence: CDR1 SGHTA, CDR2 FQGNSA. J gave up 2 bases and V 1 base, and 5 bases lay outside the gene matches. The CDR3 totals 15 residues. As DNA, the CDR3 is TGTGCCAGCAGCTTAGGGACAGGTTTCACCTACGAGCAGTACTTC. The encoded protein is CASSLGTGFTYEQYF.

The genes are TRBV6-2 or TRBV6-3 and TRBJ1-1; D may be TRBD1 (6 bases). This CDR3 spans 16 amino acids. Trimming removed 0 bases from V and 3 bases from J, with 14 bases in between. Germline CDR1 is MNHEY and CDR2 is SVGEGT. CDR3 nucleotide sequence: TGTGCCAGCAGTTACTCGAGGGGCAGGGGTTACACTGAAGCTTTCTTT. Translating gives CASSYSRGRGYTEAFF.

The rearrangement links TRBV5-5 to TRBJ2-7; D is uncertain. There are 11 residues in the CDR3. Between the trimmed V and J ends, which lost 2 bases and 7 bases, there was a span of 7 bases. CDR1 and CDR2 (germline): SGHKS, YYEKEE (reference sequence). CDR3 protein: CASSFAREQYF. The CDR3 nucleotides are TGTGCCAGCAGCTTCGCCCGGGAGCAGTACTTC.

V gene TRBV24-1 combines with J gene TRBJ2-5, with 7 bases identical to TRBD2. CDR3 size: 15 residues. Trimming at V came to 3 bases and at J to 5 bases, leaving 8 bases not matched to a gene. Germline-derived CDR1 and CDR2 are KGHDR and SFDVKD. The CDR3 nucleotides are TGTGCCACCAGTGATCCCCGGGGTAGCGGGGAGACCCAGTACTTC. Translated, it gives CATSDPRGSGETQYF.

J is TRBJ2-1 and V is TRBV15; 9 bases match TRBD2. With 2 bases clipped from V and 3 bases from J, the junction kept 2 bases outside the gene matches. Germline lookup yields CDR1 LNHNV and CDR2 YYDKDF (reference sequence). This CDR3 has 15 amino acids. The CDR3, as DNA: TGTGCCACCAGCAGAAGTAGCGGGAGCTACAATGAGCAGTTCTTC. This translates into CATSRSSGSYNEQFF.

CDR3 protein: CASSPRDFLGDTQYF. CDR3 coding DNA: TGTGCCAGCAGCCCACGGGACTTCCTCGGAGATACGCAGTATTTT. V usage is TRBV9 and J usage is TRBJ2-3; TRBD2 might be the D (6 bases). The CDR3 consists of 15 residues. The germline V gene has CDR1 SGDLS and CDR2 YYNGEE. The V and J ends lost 4 bases and 5 bases respectively, with 17 bases between them.

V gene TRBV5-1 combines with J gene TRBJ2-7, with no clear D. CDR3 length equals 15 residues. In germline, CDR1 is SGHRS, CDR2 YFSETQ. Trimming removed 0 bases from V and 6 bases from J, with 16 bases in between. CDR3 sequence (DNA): TGCGCCAGCAGCTTGGAAACTTTAATAGCCGGCGAGCAGTACTTC. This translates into CASSLETLIAGEQYF.

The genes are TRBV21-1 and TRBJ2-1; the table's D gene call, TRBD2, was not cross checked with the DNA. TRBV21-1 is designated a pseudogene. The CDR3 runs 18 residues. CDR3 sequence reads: CASSKKGLAGFSYNEQFF. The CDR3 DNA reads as TGTGCCAGCAGCAAAAAGGGACTAGCGGGGTTCTCCTACAATGAGCAGTTCTTC.

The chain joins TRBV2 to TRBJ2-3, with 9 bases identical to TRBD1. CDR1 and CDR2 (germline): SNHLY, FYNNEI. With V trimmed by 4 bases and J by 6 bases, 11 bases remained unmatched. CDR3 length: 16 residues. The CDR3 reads CASSVGTGMYLDTQYF. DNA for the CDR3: TGTGCCAGCAGTGTCGGGACAGGGATGTATTTGGATACGCAGTATTTT.

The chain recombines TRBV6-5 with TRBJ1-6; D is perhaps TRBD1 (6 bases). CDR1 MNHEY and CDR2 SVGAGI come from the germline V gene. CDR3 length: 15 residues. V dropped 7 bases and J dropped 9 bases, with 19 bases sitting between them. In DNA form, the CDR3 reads TGTGCCAGCACCACAGTAGGGGGGGTTGGTTCACCCCTCCACTTT. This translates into CASTTVGGVGSPLHF.

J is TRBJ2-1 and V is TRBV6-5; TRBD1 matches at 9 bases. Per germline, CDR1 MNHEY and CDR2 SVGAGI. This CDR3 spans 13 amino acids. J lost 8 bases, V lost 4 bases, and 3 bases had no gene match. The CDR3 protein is CASSSGTGYEQFF. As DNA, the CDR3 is TGTGCCAGCAGTTCCGGGACAGGGTATGAGCAGTTCTTC.

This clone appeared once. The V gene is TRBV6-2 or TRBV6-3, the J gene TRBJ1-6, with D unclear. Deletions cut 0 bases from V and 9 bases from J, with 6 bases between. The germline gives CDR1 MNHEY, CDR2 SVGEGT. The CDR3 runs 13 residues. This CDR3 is CASSYSMASPLHF. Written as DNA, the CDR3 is TGTGCCAGCAGTTACTCGATGGCTTCACCCCTCCACTTT.

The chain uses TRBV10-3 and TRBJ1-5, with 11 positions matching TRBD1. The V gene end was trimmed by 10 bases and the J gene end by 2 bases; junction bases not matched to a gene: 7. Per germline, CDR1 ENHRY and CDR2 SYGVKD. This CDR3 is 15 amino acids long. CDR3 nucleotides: TGTGCCACCAGGGGGGACAGGGGGGGCAATCAGCCCCAGCATTTT. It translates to CATRGDRGGNQPQHF.

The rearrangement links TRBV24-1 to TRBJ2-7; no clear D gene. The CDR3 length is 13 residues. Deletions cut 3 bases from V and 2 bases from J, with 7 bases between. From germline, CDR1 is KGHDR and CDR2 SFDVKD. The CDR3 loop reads CATSDPLTYEQYF. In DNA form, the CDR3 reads TGTGCCACCAGTGATCCCTTAACCTACGAGCAGTACTTC.

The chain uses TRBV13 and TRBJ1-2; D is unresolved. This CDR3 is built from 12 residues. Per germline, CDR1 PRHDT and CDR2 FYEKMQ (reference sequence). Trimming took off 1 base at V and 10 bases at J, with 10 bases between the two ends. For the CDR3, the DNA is TGTGCCAGCAGCTTAGTAGGGAGGGACTACACCTTC. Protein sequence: CASSLVGRDYTF.

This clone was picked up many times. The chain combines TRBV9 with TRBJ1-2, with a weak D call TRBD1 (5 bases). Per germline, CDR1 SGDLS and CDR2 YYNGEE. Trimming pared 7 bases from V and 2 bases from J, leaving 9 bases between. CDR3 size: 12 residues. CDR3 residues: CASDGGNYGYTF. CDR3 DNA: TGTGCCAGCGACGGGGGAAACTATGGCTACACCTTC. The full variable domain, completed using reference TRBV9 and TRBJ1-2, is DSGVTQTPKHLITATGQRVTLRCSPRSGDLSVYWYQQSLDQGLQFLIQYYNGEERAKGNILERFSAQQFPDLHSELNLSSLELGDSALYFCASDGGNYGYTFGSGTRLTVV.

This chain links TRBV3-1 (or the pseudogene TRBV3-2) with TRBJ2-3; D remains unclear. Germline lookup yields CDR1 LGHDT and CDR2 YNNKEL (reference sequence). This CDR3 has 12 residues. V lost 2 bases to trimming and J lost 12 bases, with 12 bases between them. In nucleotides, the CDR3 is TGTGCCAGCAGCCAAATTACACGCATCCAGTATTTT. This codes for CASSQITRIQYF.

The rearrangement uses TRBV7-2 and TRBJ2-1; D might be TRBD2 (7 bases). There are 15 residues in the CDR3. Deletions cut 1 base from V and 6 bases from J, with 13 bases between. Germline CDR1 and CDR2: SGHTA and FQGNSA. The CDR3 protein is CASSLVGGARNEQFF. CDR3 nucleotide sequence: TGTGCCAGCAGCTTAGTTGGGGGGGCTCGCAATGAGCAGTTCTTC.

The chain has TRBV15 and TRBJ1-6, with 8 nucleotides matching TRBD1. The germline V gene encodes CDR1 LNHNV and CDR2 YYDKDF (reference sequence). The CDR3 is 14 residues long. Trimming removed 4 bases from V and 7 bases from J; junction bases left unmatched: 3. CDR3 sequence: CATSKDRENSPLHF. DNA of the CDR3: TGTGCCACCAGCAAGGACAGGGAAAATTCACCCCTCCACTTT.

CDR3 protein: CASSLVGTGISYGYTF. The CDR3 DNA reads as TGTGCCAGCAGCTTAGTCGGGACAGGGATTAGCTATGGCTACACCTTC. This chain joins TRBV7-2 and TRBJ1-2, with TRBD1 matching over 9 bases. Germline trimming cut 1 base from V and 4 bases from J; bases unmatched to any gene: 7. Germline assignment: CDR1 SGHTA and CDR2 FQGNSA. The CDR3 spans 16 residues.

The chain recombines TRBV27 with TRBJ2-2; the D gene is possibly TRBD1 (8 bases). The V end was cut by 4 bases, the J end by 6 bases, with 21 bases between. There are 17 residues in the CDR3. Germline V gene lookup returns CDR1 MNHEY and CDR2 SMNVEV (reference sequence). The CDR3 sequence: CASSSPGGGSLAGELFF. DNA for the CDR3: TGTGCCAGCAGTTCTCCAGGGGGCGGGAGTCTGGCCGGGGAGCTGTTTTTT.